This T cell receptor beta chain originates from a study of beta chain features in type 1 diabetes. Study findings and constraints: A moderate, significant TCRB CDR3 shortening appeared in type 1 diabetes across four CD4+ subsets. Among type 1 diabetes patients, VDJ junctions had fewer insertions and more deletions.

In its sample, this clone was seen a few times. What it binds is unknown. Expressed TCRB transcripts were sequenced after all isolated RNA was converted to cDNA. Sequencing used immunoSEQ multiplex PCR; TCRdb keeps in-frame clones, though not all of them. The sample consists of over 200,000 clones, approximately 11% of them appearing once. Every donor provided one heparinised blood draw, which averaged about 116 mL. Via the markers CD45RO/CCR7/CD25/CD127/CD95/CD27, stem cell-like memory, regulatory, central memory and naive CD4+ cells were sorted. Germline-derived CDR1 and CDR2 are LGHNA and YSLEER. The CDR3 spans 16 residues. Between the trimmed V and J ends, which lost 0 bases and 2 bases, there was a span of 13 bases.

This clonotype originated in a man aged 25-40 years with type 1 diabetes. The chain carries TRBV4-3 and TRBJ1-2; tentative D call: TRBD1 (6 bases). Source material: naive CD4+ T cells from blood. CDR3 sequence reads: CASSQDWTATNYGYTF. The CDR3 DNA reads as TGCGCCAGCAGCCAAGATTGGACAGCTACCAACTATGGCTACACCTTC.